This entry is about one T cell receptor beta chain. Its specific antigen is unknown. No base qualities exist here, and no much larger clone lies one base off it. These data are taken from a study of blood T cell repertoires in COVID-19 (dated by TCRdb to the early 2020s). Regarding the study in general: Collaborator samples came from the United States, Italy and Spain and covered acute and convalescent phases of COVID-19. The dataset comprised deeply sampled blood TCRbeta repertoires from subjects exposed to, actively infected with, or recovered from COVID-19. Sample metadata almost always included a de-identified subject ID, COVID-19 status, age in years and sex. Samples were obtained from the ongoing ImmuneRACE study (first 160 participants) and from about 1,300 subjects provided by 6 global collaborators. Where available, HLA class I and class II types were taken from metadata supplied by the sample provider and were not determined by assay-based typing. A freely available public database, intended as a resource for researchers studying the immune response to SARS-CoV-2, is where the repertoires were released. The prospective study material was composed of cDNA or gDNA derived from T cells, B-cell-depleted T cells, or PBMCs. Study-level results and caveats: How much clinical and demographic metadata was included differed by source and by participant, and the metadata was provided uncurated.

The immunoSEQ Assay, a bias-controlled multiplex PCR, was used to amplify TCRbeta CDR3 regions from genomic DNA. In the authors' own workflow: The number of nucleated cells in each sample was estimated by amplification of reference gene primers within the assay. To quantify the absolute abundance of each unique TCRbeta CDR3 rearrangement, sequence reads were collapsed and filtered. Productive Simpson clonality was computed per sample as the square root of Simpson's diversity index over productive rearrangements. TCRdb's version of the immuneACCESS table is confined to in-frame rearrangements and falls short of the full clone set. An unresolved V gene accounts for under half of the shortfall where checked; the remainder is of unknown origin. D and trimming come from the DNA, and the V and J calls and clone size come from that table. The table for this sample lists hundreds of thousands of clones; around 90% of them were counted only once. The ten most abundant clones make up approximately 2.9% of the sample.

Whole blood was collected in K2EDTA tubes by collaborating institutions according to the institutions' own protocols. For TCRbeta analysis, collaborators shipped samples as frozen whole blood, isolated PBMCs, or DNA extracted from either of those sample types. The CDR3 starts with the cysteine, ends with the phenylalanine, and has 15 residues. Left in the record is the CDR3 DNA by itself, 45 bases read in frame from the first base. V has 3 bases trimmed and J has 3 bases trimmed; junction bases matching no gene number 7. Based on the germline V gene, the CDR1 and CDR2 sequences are SGHTS and YDEGEE.

Sample: peripheral blood. The clonotype comes from a man in his 60s with acute or convalescent COVID-19. Rearrangement joined TRBV5-8 to TRBJ2-5, with 8 junctional bases fitting TRBD1. The nucleotides read TGTGCCAGCAGCTCCAGGGGGCGGCGGGAAGAGACCCAGTACTTC. Translated, this is CASSSRGRREETQYF.